This T cell receptor (beta chain) was identified during a study of Graves' ophthalmopathy and Graves' hyperthyroidism. For repertoire sequencing, the TCR beta CDR3 regions were amplified from RNA transcripts. Second-round multiplex PCR came after first-round RT-PCR with HTBI primers. TCRdb recomputed calls from the multiplex PCR reads with MiXCR, one row per CDR3 protein. The data contain 500,000 to 700,000 distinct CDR3 sequences, 22% of them singletons. This clonotype turned up a few times. V dropped 4 bases and J dropped 6 bases, with 10 bases sitting between them. Germline assignment: CDR1 SQVTM and CDR2 ANQGSEA. The CDR3 covers 11 residues.

The chain combines TRBV29-1 with TRBJ2-7; D unclear. The clonotype was recovered from a woman younger than 30 with stable Graves' hyperthyroidism. Some clones in this sample may be carry-over from other donors' samples. The sequencing sample was made of peripheral blood. The chain's CDR3 is CSVGWGIEQYF. The DNA of the CDR3 is TGCAGCGTTGGTTGGGGTATCGAGCAGTACTTC.